This T cell receptor (beta chain) was found in a study of cytomegalovirus exposure and HLA in healthy donors. Study results and limitations: While the bulk of TCR sequences proved rare, some public TCRs turned up in many donors. CMV antigen specificity of three CMV-associated chains was confirmed in vitro.

As concerns this clone: Its target is unknown.

Trimming removed 4 bases from V and 1 base from J, with 8 bases in between. The CDR3 runs to 15 residues. CDR1 and CDR2 from the germline V gene are SGHAT and FQNNGV. 13 Jbeta primers and 60 Vbeta primers were used for the PCR. The repertoire was sequenced with immunoSEQ multiplex PCR; TCRdb's copy has only in-frame clones and lacks some. The sample has about 160,000 clones; 80% to 85% are singletons. The genes are TRBV11-2 and TRBJ1-6, with D maybe TRBD1 (6 bases). This receptor was obtained from a boy between 2 and 10 years old in good health and CMV-seronegative. Sequenced input: PBMCs. The CDR3 sequence: CASSSGQSYNSPLHF. In nucleotides, the CDR3 is TGTGCCAGCAGCTCCGGACAGTCCTATAATTCACCCCTCCACTTT.